The 16 T cell receptor beta chains in this list originate from one sample, sequenced in a study of response to subunit inactivated influenza vaccine. Each CDR3 protein gets one entry after TCRdb re-called the RT-PCR reads with MiXCR. The repertoire consists of 490,000 or so distinct CDR3 sequences, with 6% to 9% occurring once and the leading ten covering 10% to 15%. The sequences come from PBMCs from blood, collected 23 months after vaccination. The source is a man aged 45-69 years who received an inactivated influenza vaccine.

The table lists this clonotype with many counts. CDR3: CATSRGQGDTQYF. The CDR3 coding sequence is TGTGCCACCAGCAGAGGACAGGGTGATACGCAGTATTTT. The chain joins TRBV15 to TRBJ2-3, with 7 nucleotides matching TRBD1. This CDR3 is built from 13 residues. Germline CDR1 is LNHNV and CDR2 is YYDKDF (reference sequence). The trim removed 1 base at V and 6 bases at J, leaving 1 base unmatched.

Only a few counts were recorded for this clonotype. The chain uses TRBV7-9 and TRBJ1-1, with unresolved D. CDR3 length equals 13 residues. Germline CDR1 SEHNR, CDR2 FQNEAQ (reference sequence). Between the trimmed V and J ends, which lost 5 bases and 5 bases, there was a span of 12 bases. The CDR3 nucleotides read TGTGCCAGCAGCGCTCCGGTTAGGACTGAAGCTTTCTTT. Translating gives CASSAPVRTEAFF.

This clonotype has a handful of counts. The chain links TRBV14 to TRBJ2-7, with TRBD1 matching over 9 bases. J lost 6 bases, V lost 1 base, and 7 bases had no gene match. Germline CDR1 is SGHDN and CDR2 is FVKESK. CDR3 length: 15 residues. The CDR3 loop is CASSQVGQGVSEQYF. The CDR3 bases are TGTGCCAGCAGCCAAGTGGGACAGGGAGTGTCCGAGCAGTACTTC. Full variable domain (rest looked up from reference TRBV14 and TRBJ2-7): EAGVTQFPSHSVIEKGQTVTLRCDPISGHDNLYWYRRVMGKEIKFLLHFVKESKQDESGMPNNRFLAERTGGTYSTLKVQPAELEDSGVYFCASSQVGQGVSEQYFGPGTRLTVT.

V usage is TRBV3-1 and J usage is TRBJ2-7; D is perhaps TRBD1 (5 bases). The germline V and J ends were trimmed by 1 base and 2 bases, with 12 bases remaining between them. The germline V gene has CDR1 LGHDT and CDR2 YNNKEL (reference sequence). The CDR3 runs to 15 residues. The CDR3 coding sequence is TGTGCCAGCAGCCAAGCCCCGACAGAGACCTACGAGCAGTACTTC. This gives the protein CASSQAPTETYEQYF.

Many counts were recorded for this clonotype. The chain has TRBV15 and TRBJ1-1; D unresolved. Germline-derived CDR1 and CDR2 are LNHNV and YYDKDF (reference sequence). The CDR3 spans 15 residues. V gave up 0 bases and J gave up 1 base, with 9 bases separating them. CDR3 amino acids: CATSRDSIPNTEAFF. Written as DNA, the CDR3 is TGTGCCACCAGCAGAGATTCGATTCCGAACACTGAAGCTTTCTTT.

V is TRBV20-1 and J is TRBJ1-6; maybe TRBD1 (5 bases). Germline values: CDR1 DFQATT, CDR2 SNEGSKA (reference sequence). The V end was cut by 3 bases, the J end by 7 bases, with 10 bases between. The CDR3 has 13 amino acids. This chain's CDR3 is CSASRGWNSPLHF. The CDR3 coding sequence is TGCAGTGCTAGTAGGGGATGGAATTCACCCCTCCACTTT.

This clonotype has at least ten counts. CDR3 DNA: TGCAGTGTCAGTTACAGGAACACCGGGGAGCTGTTTTTT. This gives the protein CSVSYRNTGELFF. This chain connects TRBV20-1 to TRBJ2-2; D not certain. CDR3 length equals 13 residues. V lost 7 bases and J 1 base, leaving 10 bases between the germline ends. Germline-derived CDR1 and CDR2 are DFQATT and SNEGSKA (reference sequence).

This clonotype has a handful of counts. The gene calls are TRBV18 and TRBJ2-3, with D perhaps TRBD2 (5 bases). Trimming took 8 bases from V and 0 from J, leaving 9 bases between them. CDR3 size: 13 residues. The germline V gene encodes CDR1 KGHSH and CDR2 LQKENI. CDR3 nucleotides: TGTGCCAGCGGGCGGACTAGCACAGATACGCAGTATTTT. The encoded protein is CASGRTSTDTQYF.

There are a few counts of this clonotype. The V and J genes are TRBV20-1 and TRBJ1-6; D remains ambiguous. Trimming stripped 0 bases from V and 15 bases from J, with 9 bases between. Germline V CDR1 and CDR2: DFQATT, SNEGSKA (reference sequence). The CDR3 is 11 residues long. CDR3 nucleotide sequence: TGCAGTGCTAGAGATCAGCCCCTCCTCCACTTT. It translates to CSARDQPLLHF.

This clonotype appeared many times. The chain uses TRBV20-1 and TRBJ2-7, with TRBD1 as a possible D gene (5 bases). Germline V gene sequence: CDR1 DFQATT, CDR2 SNEGSKA (reference sequence). The V end was cut by 7 bases, the J end by 0 bases, with 16 bases between. CDR3 length: 14 residues. The CDR3 bases are TGCAGTGGAGTAGGTACAGGAACCTCCTACGAGCAGTACTTC. Its translation is CSGVGTGTSYEQYF.

This sequence joins TRBV6-2 or TRBV6-3 and TRBJ2-1; D uncertain. The length of the CDR3 is 14 residues. From germline, CDR1 is MNHEY and CDR2 SVGEGT. V lost 2 bases to trimming and J lost 4 bases, with 9 bases between them. The CDR3 here is CASSYNSLYNEQFF. CDR3 bases: TGTGCCAGCAGTTACAATAGCTTGTACAATGAGCAGTTCTTC.

This clonotype was seen a few times. V and J are TRBV7-8 and TRBJ1-2; D gene unclear. Trimming pared 0 bases from V and 7 bases from J, leaving 21 bases between. Germline V CDR1 and CDR2: SGHVS, FQNEAQ. The CDR3 sequence is 17 residues long. The CDR3 spells CASSLASYLGPASGYTF. DNA of the CDR3: TGTGCCAGCAGCTTAGCTAGTTACCTAGGGCCGGCTTCTGGCTACACCTTC.

A word on this clonotype: Compared with germline, one end of the junction differs, possibly owing to a read error. This chain uses TRBV7-9 with TRBJ1-4; D uncertain. CDR1 and CDR2 from the germline V gene are SEHNR and FQNEAQ (reference sequence). This CDR3 region has 15 residues. The CDR3 spells CAGSLETGTNEKLFF. The DNA of the CDR3 is TGTGCCGGCAGCTTAGAGACCGGTACTAATGAAAAACTGTTTTTT.

This clonotype was counted a few times. This chain uses TRBV4-2 with TRBJ2-3; the D gene is possibly TRBD2 (6 bases). Germline CDR1 and CDR2: LGHNA and YNFKEQ. This CDR3 is 18 amino acids long. Trimming took off 0 bases at V and 4 bases at J, with 20 bases between the two ends. The CDR3 sequence is CASSQDRVFKEGSDTQYF. CDR3 in DNA: TGTGCCAGCAGCCAAGATCGAGTTTTCAAGGAGGGATCAGATACGCAGTATTTT.

This sequence joins TRBV5-6 and TRBJ2-1; 8 bases fit TRBD1. The trim removed 1 base at V and 6 bases at J, leaving 3 bases unmatched. Germline lookup yields CDR1 SGHDT and CDR2 YYEEEE. CDR3 length: 14 amino acids. The CDR3 is CASSLRGTGNEQFF. In DNA, the CDR3 is TGTGCCAGCAGCTTGCGCGGGACAGGCAATGAGCAGTTCTTC.

This clonotype was counted between two and nine times. The rearrangement uses TRBV7-9 and TRBJ2-7; TRBD2 is a possible D gene (7 bases). Per germline, CDR1 SEHNR and CDR2 FQNEAQ (reference sequence). The CDR3 is made up of 15 amino acids. Trimming stripped 4 bases from V and 2 bases from J, with 15 bases between. CDR3 bases: TGTGCCAGCAGCTCGGGGGCTAGCGGAACCTACGAGCAGTACTTC. This sequence encodes CASSSGASGTYEQYF.